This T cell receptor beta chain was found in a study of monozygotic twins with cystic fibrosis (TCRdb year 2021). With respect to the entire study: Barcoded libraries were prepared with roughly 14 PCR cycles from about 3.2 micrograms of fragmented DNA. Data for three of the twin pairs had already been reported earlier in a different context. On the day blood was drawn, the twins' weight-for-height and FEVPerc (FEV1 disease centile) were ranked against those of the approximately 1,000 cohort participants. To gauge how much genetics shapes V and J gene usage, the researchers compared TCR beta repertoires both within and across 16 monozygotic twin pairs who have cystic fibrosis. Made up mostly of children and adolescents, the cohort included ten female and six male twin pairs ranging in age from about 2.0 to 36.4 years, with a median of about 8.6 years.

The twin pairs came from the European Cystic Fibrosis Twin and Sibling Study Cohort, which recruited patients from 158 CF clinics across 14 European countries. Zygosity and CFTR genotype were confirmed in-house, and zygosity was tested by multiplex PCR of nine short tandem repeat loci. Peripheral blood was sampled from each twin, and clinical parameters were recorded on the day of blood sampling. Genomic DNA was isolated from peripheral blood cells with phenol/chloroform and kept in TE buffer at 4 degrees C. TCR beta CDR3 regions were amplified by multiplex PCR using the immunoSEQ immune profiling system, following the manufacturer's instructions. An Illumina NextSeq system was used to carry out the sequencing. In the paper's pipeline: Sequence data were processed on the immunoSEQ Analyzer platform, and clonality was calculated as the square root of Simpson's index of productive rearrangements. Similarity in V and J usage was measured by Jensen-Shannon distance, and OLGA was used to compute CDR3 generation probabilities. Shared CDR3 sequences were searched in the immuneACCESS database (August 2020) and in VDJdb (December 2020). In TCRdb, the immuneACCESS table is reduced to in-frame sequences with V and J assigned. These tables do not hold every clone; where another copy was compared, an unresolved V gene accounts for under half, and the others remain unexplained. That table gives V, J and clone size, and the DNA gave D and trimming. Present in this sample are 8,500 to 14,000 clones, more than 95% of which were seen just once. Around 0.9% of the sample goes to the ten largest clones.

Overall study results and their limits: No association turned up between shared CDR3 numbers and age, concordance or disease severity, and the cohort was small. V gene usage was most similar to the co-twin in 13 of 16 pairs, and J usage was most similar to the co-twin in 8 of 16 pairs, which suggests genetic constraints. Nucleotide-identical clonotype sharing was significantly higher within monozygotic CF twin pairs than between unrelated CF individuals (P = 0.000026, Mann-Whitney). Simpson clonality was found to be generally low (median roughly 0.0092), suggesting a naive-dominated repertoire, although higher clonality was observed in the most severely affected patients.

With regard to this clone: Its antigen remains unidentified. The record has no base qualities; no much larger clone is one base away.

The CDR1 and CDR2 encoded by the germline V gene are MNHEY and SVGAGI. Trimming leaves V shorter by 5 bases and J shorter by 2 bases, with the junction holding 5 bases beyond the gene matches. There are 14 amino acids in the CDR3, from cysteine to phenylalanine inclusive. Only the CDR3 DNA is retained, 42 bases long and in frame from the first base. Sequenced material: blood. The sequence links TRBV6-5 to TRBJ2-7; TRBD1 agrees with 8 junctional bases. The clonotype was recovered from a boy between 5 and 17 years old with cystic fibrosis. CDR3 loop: CASSLGQGPYEQYF. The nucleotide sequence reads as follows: TGTGCCAGCAGTCTCGGACAGGGACCCTACGAGCAGTACTTC.